Listed here are 13 T cell receptor beta chains from one sample, sequenced in a study of neurological immune-mediated disorders. The time point here: longitudinal time-point 1 (baseline). TCRdb ran MiXCR on the 5' RACE reads and lists one entry per CDR3 protein. The sample includes over 55,000 distinct CDR3 sequences, 9.5% to 13% of them seen just once. Sample: PBMCs. Every receptor here comes from a man aged 25 to 40 in good health.

This clonotype was counted ten times or more. The junction differs from germline at one of its ends, possibly a read error. The rearrangement links TRBV12-3 or TRBV12-4 to TRBJ2-7; 15 bases line up with TRBD2. The CDR3 runs to 15 residues. The CDR3 protein is CASSLNGLAGGPSLF. The CDR3 coding sequence is TGTGCCAGCAGTTTGAACGGACTAGCGGGAGGGCCCTCCTTGTTC.

This clonotype was seen at least ten times. The J gene is TRBJ1-5, the V gene TRBV7-9, with D possibly TRBD1 on 5 matching bases. This CDR3 has 15 amino acids. The V and J ends lost 5 bases and 6 bases respectively, with 17 bases between them. The V gene's germline CDR1 is SEHNR and CDR2 FQNEAQ (reference sequence). The CDR3 is CASSPGQVAGQPQHF. The CDR3 DNA is TGTGCCAGCAGCCCGGGGCAGGTAGCTGGTCAGCCCCAGCATTTT.

This clonotype was recorded many times. The rearrangement uses TRBV6-1 and TRBJ2-2; D may correspond to TRBD1 or TRBD2 (6 bases each). The germline V gene encodes CDR1 MNHNS and CDR2 SASEGT. V lost 3 bases, J lost 3 bases, and 11 bases lay in between. CDR3 size: 15 residues. CDR3 coding DNA: TGTGCCAGCAGTGATACAGGGAGGTACACCGGGGAGCTGTTTTTT. The encoded protein is CASSDTGRYTGELFF.

This clonotype was recorded at least ten times. The rearrangement joins TRBV5-1 to TRBJ2-1, with D possibly matching TRBD2 (6 bases). Per the germline V gene, CDR1 is SGHRS and CDR2 is YFSETQ. V was shortened by 3 bases and J by 6 bases, with 13 bases between the two germline ends. The CDR3 extends over 14 amino acids. This CDR3 is CASSSGGPANEQFF. In DNA form, the CDR3 reads TGCGCCAGCAGCTCCGGAGGGCCGGCCAATGAGCAGTTCTTC.

The sample holds many counts of this clonotype. The chain joins TRBV5-5 to TRBJ1-6; unclear D gene. CDR1 SGHKS and CDR2 YYEKEE come from the germline V gene (reference sequence). V was shortened by 4 bases and J by 0 bases, with 11 bases between the two germline ends. This CDR3 has 16 residues. CDR3 in DNA: TGTGCCAGCAGCGGAGAAGGTAGCTCCTATAATTCACCCCTCCACTTT. It translates to CASSGEGSSYNSPLHF.

This clonotype was counted only a few times. CDR3 nucleotide sequence: TGTGCCAGCAACCCCGGGGGATACGTGTGGGTTAATTCACCCCTCCACTTT. It codes for CASNPGGYVWVNSPLHF. The chain is built from TRBV28 and TRBJ1-6, with D possibly TRBD1 on 5 matching bases. The CDR3 has 17 residues. Germline loops: CDR1 MDHEN, CDR2 SYDVKM. V was cut by 7 bases and J by 6 bases, with 22 bases left in between.

This clonotype was observed at least ten times. The chain carries TRBV10-3 and TRBJ1-2; tentatively, D is TRBD1 (6 bases). CDR1 is ENHRY and CDR2 is SYGVKD in the germline V gene. V gave up 3 bases and J gave up 4 bases, with 12 bases separating them. The CDR3 is made up of 14 amino acids. The CDR3 spells CAISDQTGSYGYTF. CDR3 sequence (DNA): TGTGCCATCAGTGACCAGACAGGATCCTATGGCTACACCTTC.

This clonotype was counted many times. The chain employs TRBV20-1 and TRBJ2-2; 12 bases are a match to TRBD2. From germline, CDR1 is DFQATT and CDR2 SNEGSKA (reference sequence). The CDR3 runs 19 residues. V lost 6 bases to trimming and J lost 4 bases; unmatched junction nucleotides: 18. In DNA, the CDR3 is TGCAGTGCCCCGGGGCTAGCGGGAGGGAGGAGTGGGCTCACCGGGGAGCTGTTTTTT. It encodes CSAPGLAGGRSGLTGELFF.

This clonotype was counted ten times or more. This sequence joins TRBV3-1 and TRBJ2-7; tentatively, D is TRBD1 or TRBD2 (7 bases each). Trimming shortened V by 1 base and J by 4 bases, and 11 bases separated the two germline ends. The CDR3 loop spans 14 amino acids. Germline loops: CDR1 LGHDT, CDR2 YNNKEL (reference sequence). The CDR3 protein is CASSQGQGGYEQYF. CDR3 DNA sequence: TGTGCCAGCAGCCAAGGGCAGGGGGGGTACGAGCAGTACTTC.

This clonotype was counted at least ten times. The chain has TRBV20-1 and TRBJ1-1; D call uncertain. Trimming cost V 3 bases and J 10 bases, with 9 bases left between them. The CDR3 has 10 amino acids. Germline-derived CDR1 and CDR2 are DFQATT and SNEGSKA (reference sequence). CDR3 residues: CSARDAPAFF. The CDR3 DNA reads TGCAGTGCTAGGGATGCTCCAGCTTTCTTT.

This clonotype came up many times. This rearrangement joins TRBV5-1 to TRBJ1-1, with unresolved D. This CDR3 comprises 14 residues. The V and J ends lost 5 bases and 0 bases respectively, with 11 bases between them. Looked up from germline, CDR1 is SGHRS and CDR2 is YFSETQ. CDR3 nucleotide sequence: TGCGCCAGCAGGCGGGGTACGGTGAACACTGAAGCTTTCTTT. This translates into CASRRGTVNTEAFF.

This clonotype was observed at least ten times. The chain has TRBV12-3 or TRBV12-4 and TRBJ2-7, with 10 bases aligning to TRBD1. The CDR3 is 13 amino acids. V lost 6 bases and J lost 5; bases outside the gene matches: 4. CDR3 sequence reads: CASRSGQGDEQYF. DNA for the CDR3: TGTGCCAGCAGATCAGGACAGGGGGACGAGCAGTACTTC.

This clonotype was seen repeatedly, ten times or more. V is TRBV20-1 and J is TRBJ2-1; D gene uncertain. The CDR3 is 11 residues long. The germline V gene has CDR1 DFQATT and CDR2 SNEGSKA (reference sequence). The ends were cut back, 2 bases at V and 8 bases at J, with 7 bases in the middle. CDR3 DNA sequence: TGCAGTGCTAGATGGCTAGATGAGCAGTTCTTC. Protein sequence: CSARWLDEQFF.